The clone carrying this T cell receptor beta chain was observed many times. The entry originates in a study of Graves' ophthalmopathy and Graves' hyperthyroidism. The length of the CDR3 is 14 residues. Looked up from germline, CDR1 is LNHNV and CDR2 is YYDKDF (reference sequence). Deletions cut 0 bases from V and 6 bases from J, with 11 bases between. TCR beta CDR3 regions were amplified from RNA transcripts. After a first-round RT-PCR with HTBI primers, a second-round multiplex PCR was run. TCRdb recomputed calls from the multiplex PCR reads with MiXCR, one row per CDR3 protein. The sample records about 1.1 million distinct CDR3 sequences, 35% to 45% being singletons.

The V gene is TRBV15, the J gene TRBJ1-1; possibly TRBD1 for D (5 bases). Specimen: peripheral blood or thyroid tissue (not recorded which). This TCR was recovered from an adult man with Graves' hyperthyroidism. CDR3 coding DNA: TGTGCCACCAGCAGAGATGGGGGAATCGCTGAAGCTTTCTTT. This sequence encodes CATSRDGGIAEAFF.